The source of this TCR beta chain is a study of shared clonotypes between healthy human individuals (dated by TCRdb to 2019 to 2021). In the study overall: A few men and two women, aged 18 to 49 years, made up the cohort. The study deeply sequenced blood TCR repertoires of 5 or 6 healthy adults to estimate repertoire size and the extent of clonotype sharing between individuals. For each donor, CD4 naive and CD4 memory were each run on three plates, CD8 naive on two plates, and CD8 memory on one plate. To increase sequencing depth and limit assay-specific biases, different laboratories used diverse techniques to prepare libraries and sequence TCR repertoires. Per donor, leukapheresis produced somewhere between about 0.85 and 8.9 billion PBMCs. Study-level results and caveats: Compared with non-shared clonotypes, the clonotypes found in all four sorted-subset donors had higher generation probabilities. Even with the large sequencing depth, rarefaction of the sorted-subset datasets indicated that sequencing was incomplete. Sampling was restricted to blood, and TCR repertoires in tissues likely differ from the TCR repertoires found in blood. About 5% of naive CD4, 3.5% of naive CD8, roughly 2.4% of memory CD4, and 0.4% of memory CD8 clonotypes were shared across four donors. Based on pairwise subsampling, the degree of clonotype sharing among donors was expected to be affected by sequencing depth. Larger estimated clonotype richness was generally found for naive subsets than for memory subsets. The small number of donors limited the genetic and exposure-history diversity represented.

For this clone: No antigen is known for it. No much larger clone is present one base from it, and per-base qualities are unavailable.

V has 2 bases trimmed and J has 2 bases trimmed; junction bases matching no gene number 2. Including the terminal cysteine and phenylalanine, the CDR3 comprises 15 residues. Of the read, only the CDR3 DNA is kept; its 45 bases are in frame from base 1. According to the germline V gene, CDR1 reads WSHSY and CDR2 reads SAAADI. Donors were healthy HIV-negative adults with no recently reported acute infections or vaccinations. Only Caucasian adults living in Nashville, Tennessee, USA were represented among the donors. CD4+ T cells were enriched by magnetic negative selection, after which naive cells were positively selected on CD45RA and the negative fraction was taken as the memory subset. After blood collection by leukapheresis, PBMCs were isolated using Ficoll-Histopaque density gradient centrifugation and then cryopreserved in the vapor phase of liquid nitrogen. Purity and quantity of every magnetically sorted T cell population were checked by analytical flow cytometry. From each sorted fraction, genomic DNA was isolated and quantified by UV absorbance on a Nanodrop 2000c.

TCR CDR3 regions were amplified from genomic DNA by multiplex PCR using the deep immunoSEQ assay. Extracted genomic DNA from each cell subset was spread evenly across all wells of several immunoSEQ 96-well plates, with each plate serving as a replicate. For sorted subsets, 150 to 250 ng of genomic DNA, equivalent to roughly 30,000 T cell genomes, went into each replicate PCR. Purified libraries were quantified with a Qubit 3.0 fluorometer, sized on a Bioanalyzer 2100, and re-quantified with the KAPA Library Quantification kit. Every immunoSEQ 96-well plate was sequenced on a dedicated single-read 150-cycle Illumina NextSeq 550 flow cell. The authors' pipeline ran thus. Because the immunoSEQ output included only junctional sequences and no quality scores, the filtering could not be the same as the filtering used for full-length reads. Sequences were annotated with PyIR, a Python wrapper for IgBLAST v1.9, and V/J genes and CDR3 were assigned using IMGT germline references. Any read was removed if the V/J assignment was weak (E-value above 1e-6), the CDR3 was missing, or the read contained stop codons, out-of-frame junctions, or ambiguous translated residues. A V3J clonotype was defined by an identical inferred V gene, J gene, and CDR3 amino acid sequence. Percentage overlap between repertoires was calculated by dividing the number of shared unique clonotypes by the size of the smaller repertoire. Repertoire richness was assessed with RTK rarefaction, the Chao1 estimator, and Recon v2.1 estimates of unobserved clonotypes. Generation probabilities were computed with OLGA for all TCRbeta clonotypes obtained by the gDNA method from several donors. The clones in this table, taken by TCRdb from immuneACCESS, are in-frame only. Not every clone is retained; where verified, under half of the shortfall comes from an unresolved V gene, and the cause of the rest is unknown. The DNA was the basis for D and trimming; V, J and clone size are from that table. The sample contains some 650,000 clones, more than 95% of them found a single time. Around 0.058% of the sample is taken by the ten largest.

The sequence joins TRBV10-2 to TRBJ1-2; 10 central bases correspond to TRBD1. The sequencing input was naive CD4+ T cells sorted from blood. The meaning of the sample's cell subset or site label: CD45RA+ positively selected. The receptor comes from a woman younger than 45 in good health. The nucleotides are TGCGCCAGCAGTGAGCCGGGACAGGGGAACTATGGCTACACCTTC. It is translated as CASSEPGQGNYGYTF.